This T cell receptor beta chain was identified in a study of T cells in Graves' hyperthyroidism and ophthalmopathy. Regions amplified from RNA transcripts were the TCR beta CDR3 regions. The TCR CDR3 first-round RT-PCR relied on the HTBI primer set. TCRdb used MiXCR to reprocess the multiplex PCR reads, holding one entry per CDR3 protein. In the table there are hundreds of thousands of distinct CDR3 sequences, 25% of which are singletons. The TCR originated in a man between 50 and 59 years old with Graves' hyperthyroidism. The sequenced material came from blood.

The CDR3 DNA is TGTGCCAGCAGTTCCCACTTCACCGGGGAGCTGTTTTTT. Translation gives CASSSHFTGELFF. The chain employs TRBV7-2 and TRBJ2-2; D is ambiguous. V lost 6 bases to trimming and J lost 4 bases, with 9 bases between them. CDR1 is SGHTA and CDR2 is FQGNSA in the germline V gene. There are 13 residues in the CDR3.